This passage covers 8 T cell receptor beta chains from one sample sequenced in a study of beta chain features in type 1 diabetes. Every isolated RNA sample was fully reverse transcribed, so sequencing captured expressed TCRB transcripts. The table came from immunoSEQ multiplex PCR; TCRdb's copy has only in-frame clones and leaves some out. Among hundreds of thousands of clones listed, roughly a sixth were seen once. Sequences were obtained from naive CD4+ T cells from blood. The receptor source for this set is a man between 18 and 35 years old in good health.

The sample holds a few counts of this clone. This chain uses TRBV4-1 with TRBJ2-5, with D maybe TRBD2 (5 bases). Trimming cost V 0 bases and J 7 bases, with 9 bases left between them. From germline, CDR1 is MGHRA and CDR2 YSYEKL. The CDR3 sequence is 13 residues long. In DNA form, the CDR3 reads TGCGCCAGCAGCCAAGACTGGAGCGGGACCCAGTACTTC. Translation gives CASSQDWSGTQYF.

This clone was counted a few times. This chain joins TRBV18 and TRBJ2-7; 10 bases line up with TRBD2. Germline-derived CDR1 and CDR2 are KGHSH and LQKENI. CDR3 size: 15 residues. The ends lost 2 bases at V and 2 bases at J; junction bases unmatched: 3. For the CDR3, the DNA is TGTGCCAGCTCACCAGGGAGCGGGGGGGCCTACGAGCAGTACTTC. It translates to CASSPGSGGAYEQYF.

This clone occurred a few times. The same CDR3 arises from other DNA sequences in this sample as well. This chain joins TRBV7-3 and TRBJ1-5; a possible D gene is TRBD1 (5 bases). This CDR3 spans 13 amino acids. In germline, CDR1 is SGHTA, CDR2 FQGTGA. V was clipped by 3 bases and J by 7 bases, with 10 bases between them. The CDR3 sequence is CASSLGPNQPQHF. CDR3 nucleotides: TGTGCCAGCAGCTTGGGGCCCAACCAGCCCCAGCATTTT.

This clone was counted a few times. The chain employs TRBV28 and TRBJ1-2; TRBD1 agrees at 7 bases. This CDR3 region has 15 residues. V dropped 5 bases and J dropped 8; count of bases not matched to a gene: 14. Germline V gene sequence: CDR1 MDHEN, CDR2 SYDVKM. This CDR3 reads CASSLHRDRGGGYTF. CDR3 DNA: TGTGCCAGCAGTCTACATCGGGACAGAGGAGGCGGCTACACCTTC.

The chain uses TRBV7-2 and TRBJ2-3; no clear D. The CDR3 has 13 amino acids. Germline lookup yields CDR1 SGHTA and CDR2 FQGNSA. Trimming shortened V by 1 base and J by 4 bases, and 6 bases separated the two germline ends. DNA for the CDR3: TGTGCCAGCAGCTTAGGCACGGCAGATACGCAGTATTTT. Translated: CASSLGTADTQYF.

The gene calls are TRBV29-1 and TRBJ2-5; D uncertain. V was cut by 4 bases and J by 1 base, with 7 bases left in between. The CDR3 covers 12 residues. The germline CDR1 and CDR2 sequences are SQVTM and ANQGSEA. For the CDR3, the DNA is TGCAGCGTTGTTGCTGCCCAAGAGACCCAGTACTTC. Translation: CSVVAAQETQYF.

The J gene is TRBJ1-2, the V gene TRBV5-1; TRBD1 is a possible D gene (5 bases). The V gene's germline CDR1 is SGHRS and CDR2 YFSETQ. The ends were cut back, 3 bases at V and 6 bases at J, with 18 bases in the middle. The CDR3 sequence is 15 residues long. DNA for the CDR3: TGCGCCAGCAGCTCACATTCGGCAGGGACGGATGGCTACACCTTC. This translates into CASSSHSAGTDGYTF.

This sequence joins TRBV10-1 and TRBJ1-1; D possibly corresponds to TRBD1 (5 bases). The V and J ends lost 6 bases and 2 bases respectively, with 13 bases between them. The CDR3 runs 14 residues. Germline V lookup: CDR1 WNHNN, CDR2 SYGVQD (reference sequence). DNA of the CDR3: TGCGCCAGCAGGGGGACGTCTACCAACACTGAAGCTTTCTTT. This gives the protein CASRGTSTNTEAFF.